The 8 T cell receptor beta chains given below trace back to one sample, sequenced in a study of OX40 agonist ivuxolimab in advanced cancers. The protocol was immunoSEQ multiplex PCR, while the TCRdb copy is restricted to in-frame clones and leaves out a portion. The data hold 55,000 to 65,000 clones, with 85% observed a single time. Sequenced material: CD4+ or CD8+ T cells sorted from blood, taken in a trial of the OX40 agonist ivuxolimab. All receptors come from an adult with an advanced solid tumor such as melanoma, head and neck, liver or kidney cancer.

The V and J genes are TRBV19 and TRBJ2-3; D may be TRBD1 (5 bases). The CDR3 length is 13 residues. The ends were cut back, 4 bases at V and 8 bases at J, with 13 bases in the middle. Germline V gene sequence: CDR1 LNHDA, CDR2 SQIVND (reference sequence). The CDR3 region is CASSNQGAGTQYF. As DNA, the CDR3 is TGTGCCAGTAGTAACCAGGGCGCCGGTACGCAGTATTTT.

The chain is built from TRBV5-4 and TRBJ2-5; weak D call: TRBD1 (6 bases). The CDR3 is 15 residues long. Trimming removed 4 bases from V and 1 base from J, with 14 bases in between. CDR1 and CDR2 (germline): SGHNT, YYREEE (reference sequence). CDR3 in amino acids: CASSNHQTGQETQYF. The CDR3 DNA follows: TGTGCCAGCAGCAACCACCAGACAGGCCAAGAGACCCAGTACTTC.

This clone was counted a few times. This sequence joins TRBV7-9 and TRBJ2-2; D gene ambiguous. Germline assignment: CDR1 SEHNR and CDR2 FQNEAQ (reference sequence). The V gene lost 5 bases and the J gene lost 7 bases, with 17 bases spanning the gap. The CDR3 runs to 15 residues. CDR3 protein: CASSGGPSRNGELFF. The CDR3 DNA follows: TGTGCCAGCAGCGGTGGCCCATCAAGGAACGGGGAGCTGTTTTTT.

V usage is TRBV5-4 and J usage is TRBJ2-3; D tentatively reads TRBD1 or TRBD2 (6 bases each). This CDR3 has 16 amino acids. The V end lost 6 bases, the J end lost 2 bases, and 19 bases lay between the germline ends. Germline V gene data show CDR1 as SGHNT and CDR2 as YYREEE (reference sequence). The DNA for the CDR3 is TGTGCCAGCAACAGGGCGGGGTCTCGCTCCACAGATACGCAGTATTTT. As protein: CASNRAGSRSTDTQYF.

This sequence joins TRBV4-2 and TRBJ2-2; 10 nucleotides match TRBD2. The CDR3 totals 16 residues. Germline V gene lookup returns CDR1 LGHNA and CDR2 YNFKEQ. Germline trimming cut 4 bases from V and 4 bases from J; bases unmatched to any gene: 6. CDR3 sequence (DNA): TGTGCCAGCAGCCGAACTAGCGGGGCGGTCACCGGGGAGCTGTTTTTT. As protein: CASSRTSGAVTGELFF.

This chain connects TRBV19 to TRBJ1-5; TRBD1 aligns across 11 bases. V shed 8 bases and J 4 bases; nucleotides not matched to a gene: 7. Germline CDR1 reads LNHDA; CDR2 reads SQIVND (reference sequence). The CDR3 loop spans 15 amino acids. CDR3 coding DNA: TGTGCCAGTTCCGGGACAGGGGGTTCTAATCAGCCCCAGCATTTT. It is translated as CASSGTGGSNQPQHF.

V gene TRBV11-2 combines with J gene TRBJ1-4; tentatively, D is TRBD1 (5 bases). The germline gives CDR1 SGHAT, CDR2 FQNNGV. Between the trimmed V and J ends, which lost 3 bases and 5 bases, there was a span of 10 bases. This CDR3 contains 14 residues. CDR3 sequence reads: CASSLSTANEKLFF. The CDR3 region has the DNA TGTGCCAGCAGCTTGTCGACAGCAAATGAAAAACTGTTTTTT.

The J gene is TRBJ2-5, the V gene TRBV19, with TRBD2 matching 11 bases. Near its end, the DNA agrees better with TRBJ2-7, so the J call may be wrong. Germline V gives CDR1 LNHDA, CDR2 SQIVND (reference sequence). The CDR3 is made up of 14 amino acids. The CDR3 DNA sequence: TGTGCCAGTAGTATTGGGACTAGCGGCTACGAGCAGTACTTC. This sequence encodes CASSIGTSGYEQYF.